The table lists the clone carrying this T cell receptor beta chain with many counts. What it recognizes is unknown. The data belong to a study of blood T cells in healthy people across ages. Study-wide findings and caveats: Age showed a roughly linear inverse relationship with TCR beta diversity per million T cells.

Russia was home to the donors, healthy Caucasian individuals aged about 6 to 90. Together with a sample-barcoded 5' primer, a J-beta primer mix was included in a second PCR lasting roughly 6 to 12 cycles. Per-sample output comprised a minimum of 2.5 million paired-end reads containing CDR3. TCRdb re-analysed the 5' RACE reads in MiXCR, keeping a single row per CDR3 protein. In the table there are about 1.8 million distinct CDR3 sequences, around half of which are singletons. Material for sequencing was blood. This TCR came from a woman in her forties in good health.

CDR3 DNA: TGTGCCAGCACCCAGCGGGGGAATGAGCAGTTCTTC. Translating it yields CASTQRGNEQFF. V and J are TRBV7-2 and TRBJ2-1, with 8 bases aligning to TRBD2. The CDR3 has 12 residues. J was trimmed by 7 bases and V by 7 bases; bases with no gene match: 3. Looked up from germline, CDR1 is SGHTA and CDR2 is FQGNSA.